Listed here are 25 T cell receptor beta chains from one sample, sequenced in a study of OX40 agonist ivuxolimab in advanced cancers. The method was immunoSEQ multiplex PCR; TCRdb's version includes in-frame clones alone and lacks a portion of them. The sample consists of approximately 120,000 clones, around 93% of them appearing once. The sequences come from CD4+ or CD8+ T cells sorted from blood, collected in a trial of the OX40 agonist ivuxolimab. These receptors were collected from an adult with an advanced solid tumor such as melanoma, head and neck, liver or kidney cancer.

V and J are TRBV28 and TRBJ1-2; 7 nucleotides align to TRBD1. The germline gives CDR1 MDHEN, CDR2 SYDVKM. This CDR3 has 16 amino acids. The junction had 17 bases not matched to a gene; V was cut back by 6 bases and J by 7 bases. In DNA form, the CDR3 reads TGTGCCAGCAGCCCCGCCGGACAGGACCCCAATGGTGGCTACACCTTC. Its translation: CASSPAGQDPNGGYTF.

The chain combines TRBV18 with TRBJ2-5; TRBD1 might be the D (7 bases). The DNA end is a closer match to TRBJ2-7, so the J assignment may be wrong. Germline V gene lookup returns CDR1 KGHSH and CDR2 LQKENI. CDR3 length equals 15 residues. DNA for the CDR3: TGTGCCAGCTCACCACAGGAGGGACAGACCTACGAGCAGTACTTC. This encodes CASSPQEGQTYEQYF.

The V gene is TRBV19, the J gene TRBJ2-5; 14 bases map to TRBD2. The length of the CDR3 is 19 residues. The ends lost 4 bases at V and 1 base at J; junction bases unmatched: 11. Germline V gives CDR1 LNHDA, CDR2 SQIVND (reference sequence). Written as DNA, the CDR3 is TGTGCCAGTAGTACCCCAGTCGGACTAGCGGGAGGTCTCCAAGAGACCCAGTACTTC. Translated: CASSTPVGLAGGLQETQYF. Full variable domain (rest looked up from reference TRBV19 and TRBJ2-5): DGGITQSPKYLFRKEGQNVTLSCEQNLNHDAMYWYRQDPGQGLRLIYYSQIVNDFQKGDIAEGYSVSREKKESFPLTVTSAQKNPTAFYLCASSTPVGLAGGLQETQYFGPGTRLLVL.

The DNA for the CDR3 is TGCGCCAGCAGCTTGGACGGGGGCCCCTCATACGAGCAGTACTTC. This encodes CASSLDGGPSYEQYF. The chain has TRBV5-1 and TRBJ2-7; the D call may be TRBD1 or TRBD2 (6 bases each). The CDR3 is 15 residues long. Germline CDR1 SGHRS, CDR2 YFSETQ. V lost 0 bases and J 4 bases, leaving 14 bases between the germline ends.

This clone has only one observation. The chain carries TRBV6-5 and TRBJ2-5, with D unresolved. Germline V lookup: CDR1 MNHEY, CDR2 SVGAGI. The V and J ends lost 7 bases and 5 bases respectively, with 8 bases between them. The length of the CDR3 is 11 residues. The CDR3 spells CASTYWETQYF. The CDR3 DNA follows: TGTGCCAGCACCTACTGGGAGACCCAGTACTTC.

The CDR3 sequence is CASSTAPQGAGDTEAFF. CDR3 coding DNA: TGTGCCAGCAGCACCGCCCCACAGGGGGCCGGAGACACTGAAGCTTTCTTT. This chain connects TRBV21-1 to TRBJ1-1; the tabulated D call, TRBD1, remains unverified against the DNA. TRBV21-1 is shown as a pseudogene. The CDR3 consists of 17 residues.

V and J are TRBV28 and TRBJ2-7; D is unresolved. The CDR3 is 12 residues long. Trimming stripped 3 bases from V and 0 bases from J, with 3 bases between. Per the germline V gene, CDR1 is MDHEN and CDR2 is SYDVKM. The CDR3 DNA sequence: TGTGCCAGCAGTTTCTCCTCCTACGAGCAGTACTTC. This translates into CASSFSSYEQYF.

This clone was seen a single time. The chain joins TRBV9 to TRBJ1-3; D ambiguous. Germline CDR1 and CDR2: SGDLS and YYNGEE. CDR3 size: 16 residues. Trimming shortened V by 2 bases and J by 4 bases, and 16 bases separated the two germline ends. CDR3 residues: CASSVFDLGSGNTIYF. CDR3 DNA sequence: TGTGCCAGCAGCGTGTTCGACCTTGGATCGGGAAACACCATATATTTT.

The V and J genes are TRBV28 and TRBJ1-5; D is unresolved. Trimming left V 6 bases short and J 7 bases short, with 13 bases between. Germline values: CDR1 MDHEN, CDR2 SYDVKM. This CDR3 spans 13 amino acids. CDR3 sequence reads: CASRTLGGQPQHF. The CDR3 DNA follows: TGTGCCAGCAGGACCCTGGGAGGCCAGCCCCAGCATTTT.

The V and J genes are TRBV28 and TRBJ1-1; no clear D gene. This CDR3 is built from 15 residues. Germline V CDR1 and CDR2: MDHEN, SYDVKM. Deletions cut 2 bases from V and 8 bases from J, with 18 bases between. The chain's CDR3 is CASSLLPGRGREAFF. The CDR3, as DNA: TGTGCCAGCAGTTTACTCCCCGGACGGGGTCGGGAAGCTTTCTTT.

V usage is TRBV27 and J usage is TRBJ2-7; TRBD2 agrees at 13 bases. The germline V gene has CDR1 MNHEY and CDR2 SMNVEV (reference sequence). The CDR3 is 13 amino acids. With V trimmed by 4 bases and J by 7 bases, 1 base remained unmatched. CDR3 sequence reads: CASSSLAGGEQYF. In nucleotides, the CDR3 is TGTGCCAGCAGTTCACTAGCGGGGGGGGAGCAGTACTTC.

The chain carries TRBV2 and TRBJ1-2; 11 bases agree with TRBD1. Per the germline V gene, CDR1 is SNHLY and CDR2 is FYNNEI. V dropped 6 bases and J dropped 7; count of bases not matched to a gene: 7. The CDR3 has 14 amino acids. CDR3 sequence: CASRRGTGGTGYTF. The CDR3 bases are TGTGCCAGCAGGAGGGGGACAGGGGGGACTGGCTACACCTTC. Combining the CDR3 with reference TRBV2 and TRBJ1-2 gives the whole variable domain EPEVTQTPSHQVTQMGQEVILRCVPISNHLYFYWYRQILGQKVEFLVSFYNNEISEKSEIFDDQFSVERPDGSNFTLKIRSTKLEDSAMYFCASRRGTGGTGYTFGSGTRLTVV.

This chain connects TRBV4-2 to TRBJ2-1, with 7 nucleotides matching TRBD1. The CDR3 is 18 amino acids. V trimming: 0 bases; J trimming: 0 bases; junction bases outside the gene matches: 8. Germline values: CDR1 LGHNA, CDR2 YNFKEQ. CDR3 in amino acids: CASSQEGQSGSSYNEQFF. The CDR3 region has the DNA TGTGCCAGCAGCCAAGAGGGACAGTCGGGGAGCTCCTACAATGAGCAGTTCTTC.

The chain employs TRBV9 and TRBJ2-1, with D perhaps being TRBD1 or TRBD2 (5 bases each). Germline CDR1 and CDR2: SGDLS and YYNGEE. The CDR3 covers 15 residues. The V gene lost 3 bases and the J gene lost 7 bases, with 17 bases spanning the gap. In DNA, the CDR3 is TGTGCCAGCAGCGGCCTATCGGGACCTCGGAATGAGCAGTTCTTC. Translation: CASSGLSGPRNEQFF. Combining the CDR3 with reference TRBV9 and TRBJ2-1 gives the whole variable domain DSGVTQTPKHLITATGQRVTLRCSPRSGDLSVYWYQQSLDQGLQFLIQYYNGEERAKGNILERFSAQQFPDLHSELNLSSLELGDSALYFCASSGLSGPRNEQFFGPGTRLTVL.

J is TRBJ2-2 and V is TRBV7-3; TRBD2 might be the D (5 bases). This CDR3 is built from 15 residues. Trimming cost V 5 bases and J 6 bases, with 16 bases left between them. Germline loops: CDR1 SGHTA, CDR2 FQGTGA. This chain's CDR3 is CASSPIAKDSGELFF. CDR3 nucleotide sequence: TGTGCCAGCAGCCCCATCGCTAAGGACTCCGGGGAGCTGTTTTTT.

V and J are TRBV10-3 and TRBJ2-1, with TRBD1 matching 8 bases. The germline gives CDR1 ENHRY, CDR2 SYGVKD. The trim removed 10 bases at V and 2 bases at J, leaving 10 bases unmatched. This CDR3 is built from 15 residues. CDR3 bases: TGTGCCAACAGAAGCAGGGGGCAGACCTACAATGAGCAGTTCTTC. Its protein is CANRSRGQTYNEQFF.

The chain employs TRBV29-1 and TRBJ1-2; 9 positions agree with TRBD1. This CDR3 is 14 amino acids long. V shed 6 bases and J 4 bases; nucleotides not matched to a gene: 9. Germline V gene data show CDR1 as SQVTM and CDR2 as ANQGSEA. The CDR3 sequence: CSVARTGVAYGYTF. DNA of the CDR3: TGCAGCGTCGCTAGGACAGGGGTGGCCTATGGCTACACCTTC.

The chain links TRBV4-3 to TRBJ1-2; perhaps TRBD1 as D (5 bases). The CDR3 is 16 residues long. Germline values: CDR1 LGHNA, CDR2 YSLEER. V dropped 1 base and J dropped 5 bases, with 17 bases sitting between them. The CDR3 DNA follows: TGCGCCAGCAGCCAAGTAGGGAGCAGGGTCTGGTATGGCTACACCTTC. Its translation: CASSQVGSRVWYGYTF.

This clone was seen a single time. This rearrangement joins TRBV19 to TRBJ2-7; D is ambiguous. This CDR3 region has 9 residues. The V and J ends lost 0 bases and 11 bases respectively, with 2 bases between them. The germline V gene has CDR1 LNHDA and CDR2 SQIVND (reference sequence). For the CDR3, the DNA is TGTGCCAGTAGTATAGATAAGTACTTC. It yields the protein CASSIDKYF. The entire variable domain, with the rest obtained from reference TRBV19 and TRBJ2-7, is as follows: DGGITQSPKYLFRKEGQNVTLSCEQNLNHDAMYWYRQDPGQGLRLIYYSQIVNDFQKGDIAEGYSVSREKKESFPLTVTSAQKNPTAFYLCASSIDKYFGPGTRLTVT.

CDR3 region: CASSFREIDYGYTF. CDR3 in DNA: TGTGCCAGCAGCTTCAGGGAGATCGACTATGGCTACACCTTC. V is TRBV7-8 and J is TRBJ1-2; a possible D gene is TRBD1 (5 bases). V lost 3 bases to trimming and J lost 3 bases, with 11 bases between them. Germline V gene sequence: CDR1 SGHVS, CDR2 FQNEAQ. CDR3 length: 14 residues.

The sample holds a few counts of this clone. The chain couples TRBV6-1 to TRBJ2-1; TRBD2 matches 10 bases. The CDR3 has 15 residues. Germline assignment: CDR1 MNHNS and CDR2 SASEGT. The J segment lost 0 bases and the V segment lost 6 bases, leaving 2 bases of the junction unmatched. The CDR3: CASRLAGSSYNEQFF. In nucleotides, the CDR3 is TGTGCCAGCAGACTAGCGGGGAGCTCCTACAATGAGCAGTTCTTC.

This chain uses TRBV5-5 with TRBJ2-7; 8 bases agree with TRBD2. The V and J ends lost 0 bases and 2 bases, in that order; junction bases with no gene match: 4. The length of the CDR3 is 15 residues. Germline V CDR1 and CDR2: SGHKS, YYEKEE (reference sequence). CDR3 amino acids: CASSLGLAGTYEQYF. CDR3 nucleotide sequence: TGTGCCAGCAGCTTGGGGCTAGCGGGTACCTACGAGCAGTACTTC.

J is TRBJ1-4 and V is TRBV5-4, with TRBD1 as a possible D gene (5 bases). The CDR3 extends over 12 amino acids. Trimming cost V 0 bases and J 8 bases, with 5 bases left between them. Per germline, CDR1 SGHNT and CDR2 YYREEE (reference sequence). CDR3 residues: CASSLGGEKLFF. Written as DNA, the CDR3 is TGTGCCAGCAGCTTGGGGGGCGAAAAACTGTTTTTT.

The CDR3 DNA reads as TGCGCCAGCAGCTTGGGAGGACAGGCAGGCTCTGGAAACACCATATATTTT. This encodes CASSLGGQAGSGNTIYF. V gene TRBV5-1 combines with J gene TRBJ1-3, with TRBD1 identical over 7 bases. The J segment lost 0 bases and the V segment lost 0 bases, leaving 6 bases of the junction unmatched. Germline assignment: CDR1 SGHRS and CDR2 YFSETQ. The CDR3 consists of 17 residues.

The table lists this clone with a count of one. V and J are TRBV6-4 and TRBJ2-2; the D call may be TRBD1 or TRBD2 (5 bases each). Germline loops: CDR1 MRHNA, CDR2 SNTAGT. The CDR3 runs to 14 residues. The ends were cut back, 4 bases at V and 4 bases at J, with 10 bases in the middle. This CDR3 reads CASSGGTRTGELFF. Here the CDR3 DNA reads TGTGCCAGCAGTGGGGGGACGCGCACCGGGGAGCTGTTTTTT.